This TCR beta chain derives from a study of blood T cell repertoires in COVID-19. Study details: Acute-phase and convalescent COVID-19 samples originated in the United States, Italy and Spain. Sample material is recorded as cDNA or gDNA derived from T cells, B-cell-depleted T cells, or PBMCs.

Those enrolled in Seattle joined during active infection and were followed longitudinally afterward. Per the original methods: Nucleated cell number was recorded as an estimate derived from reference gene primer amplification. Libraries were prepared by immunoSEQ multiplex PCR; TCRdb keeps only in-frame clonotypes and omits some of them. V, J and clone size are taken as reported in that table, and D and trimming were inferred from the DNA itself. Here the sample spans 30,000 to 35,000 clones, over 70% being singletons. This CDR3 comprises 13 residues. Looked up from germline, CDR1 is SGHRS and CDR2 is YFSETQ. Unmatched junction bases numbered 2, after V lost 4 bases and J lost 3 bases.

Sequences were obtained from peripheral blood. The chain has TRBV5-1 and TRBJ1-1; 8 bases map to TRBD1. This clonotype was sampled from a man in his 70s with COVID-19, enrolled during active disease. The CDR3 reads CASSGTGYTEAFF. The CDR3 DNA is TGCGCCAGCAGCGGGACAGGATACACTGAAGCTTTCTTT.